A selection of T cell receptor beta chains follows, all from one sample in a study of shared clonotypes between healthy human individuals. Clones were sequenced by immunoSEQ multiplex PCR, and TCRdb holds only the in-frame ones, with some missing. The table shows 550,000 to 850,000 clones, with about 74% occurring only once. The sequencing sample was made of memory CD4+ T cells sorted from blood. These TCRs come from a woman aged 25 to 39 in good health. CDR3s include the opening cysteine and the closing phenylalanine or tryptophan. Each record gives: clone size, D gene, V gene, J gene, CDR3 protein, CDR3 DNA. D genes are given only for firm matches. For some rows the clone size is stated as once, few or many, or as a class when expanded; others skip it.

few,TRBD2,TRBV10-2,TRBJ2-7,CASSDHSGNYEQYF,TGCGCCAGCAGTGACCATAGCGGGAACTACGAGCAGTACTTC
.,TRBD1,TRBV6-5,TRBJ1-3,CASSYSAGGEDTIYF,TGTGCCAGCAGTTACTCGGCAGGGGGTGAGGACACCATATATTTT
.,TRBD2,TRBV30,TRBJ2-4,CAWSVRAGGPGGIQYF,TGTGCCTGGAGTGTCCGAGCGGGAGGGCCGGGGGGCATTCAGTACTTC
few,.,TRBV5-6,TRBJ1-2,CASSSPGRSYTF,TGTGCCAGCAGCTCCCCCGGACGGAGCTACACCTTC
.,TRBD1,TRBV30,TRBJ1-1,CAWSVGTGSWSGQRTEAFF,TGTGCCTGGAGTGTTGGGACAGGGTCATGGTCGGGACAGAGGACTGAAGCTTTCTTT
.,TRBD1,TRBV27,TRBJ1-2,CASSTGAGSFGGYTF,TGTGCCAGCAGTACAGGGGCCGGCTCGTTCGGTGGCTACACCTTC
.,.,TRBV10-3,TRBJ2-7,CATQHWGSYEQYF,TGTGCCACCCAGCATTGGGGGTCCTACGAGCAGTACTTC
.,.,TRBV28,TRBJ1-4,CASISGGGDEKLFF,TGTGCCAGCATCTCGGGGGGAGGCGATGAAAAACTGTTTTTT
.,.,TRBV6-1,TRBJ1-2,CATAPTDNYGYTF,TGTGCCACCGCCCCGACAGATAACTATGGCTACACCTTC
.,.,TRBV29-1,TRBJ2-1,CSVGYNEQFF,TGCAGCGTGGGTTACAATGAGCAGTTCTTC
.,TRBD1,TRBV2,TRBJ2-1,CASSDQGQDFNEQFF,TGTGCCAGCAGTGATCAGGGACAGGATTTCAATGAGCAGTTCTTC
.,TRBD2,TRBV4-1,TRBJ2-1,CASSQGSGRIDNEQFF,TGCGCCAGCAGCCAGGGGAGCGGGAGGATTGACAATGAGCAGTTCTTC